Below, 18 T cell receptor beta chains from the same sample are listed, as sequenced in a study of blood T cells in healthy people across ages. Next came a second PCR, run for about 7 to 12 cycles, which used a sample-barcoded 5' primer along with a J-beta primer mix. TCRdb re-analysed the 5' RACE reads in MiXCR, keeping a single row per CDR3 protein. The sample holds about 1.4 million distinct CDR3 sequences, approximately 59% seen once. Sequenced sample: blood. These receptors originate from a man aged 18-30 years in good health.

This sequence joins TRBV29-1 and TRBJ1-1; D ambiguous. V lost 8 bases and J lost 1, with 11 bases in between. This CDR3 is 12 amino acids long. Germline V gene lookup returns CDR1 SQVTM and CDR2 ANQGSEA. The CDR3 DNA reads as TGCAGCCTAGAACGGACGAACACTGAAGCTTTCTTT. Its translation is CSLERTNTEAFF.

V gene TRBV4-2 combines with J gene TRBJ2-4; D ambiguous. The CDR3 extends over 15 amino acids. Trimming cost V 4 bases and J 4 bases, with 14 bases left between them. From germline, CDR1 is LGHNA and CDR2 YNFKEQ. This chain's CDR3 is CASSPSQGYKNIQYF. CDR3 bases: TGTGCCAGCAGCCCCTCCCAAGGGTATAAAAACATTCAGTACTTC.

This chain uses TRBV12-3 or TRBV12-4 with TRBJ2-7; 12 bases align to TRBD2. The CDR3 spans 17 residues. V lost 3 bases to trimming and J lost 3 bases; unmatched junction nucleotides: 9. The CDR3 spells CASSFLGLAGPLYEQYF. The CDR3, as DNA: TGTGCCAGCAGTTTCCTCGGACTAGCGGGGCCACTCTACGAGCAGTACTTC.

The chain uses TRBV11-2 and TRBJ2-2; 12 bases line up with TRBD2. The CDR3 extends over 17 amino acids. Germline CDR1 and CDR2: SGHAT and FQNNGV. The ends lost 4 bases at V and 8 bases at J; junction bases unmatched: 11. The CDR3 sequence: CASSSIGTSGSRGELFF. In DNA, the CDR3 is TGTGCCAGCAGCTCTATAGGGACTAGCGGGTCCCGAGGGGAGCTGTTTTTT.

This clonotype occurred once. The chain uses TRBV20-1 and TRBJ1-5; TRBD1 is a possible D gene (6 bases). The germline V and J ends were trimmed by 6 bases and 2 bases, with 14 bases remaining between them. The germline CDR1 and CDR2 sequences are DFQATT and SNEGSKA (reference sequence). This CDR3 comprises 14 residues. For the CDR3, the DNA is TGCAGTGCCGGGGGCAGGGTGGGCAATCAGCCCCAGCATTTT. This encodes CSAGGRVGNQPQHF.

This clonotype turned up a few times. CDR3 residues: CASSRLGQGSYEQYF. DNA for the CDR3: TGTGCCAGCAGCCGACTCGGACAGGGATCCTACGAGCAGTACTTC. The chain is built from TRBV28 and TRBJ2-7; 8 bases line up with TRBD1. The CDR3 runs 15 residues. Trimming took 6 bases from V and 1 from J; bases not matched to a gene: 8. Per the germline V gene, CDR1 is MDHEN and CDR2 is SYDVKM.

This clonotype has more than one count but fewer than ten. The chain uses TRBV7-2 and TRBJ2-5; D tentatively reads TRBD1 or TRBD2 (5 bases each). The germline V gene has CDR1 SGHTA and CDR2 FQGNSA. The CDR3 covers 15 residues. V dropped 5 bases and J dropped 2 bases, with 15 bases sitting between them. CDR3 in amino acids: CASSVAYGGQETQYF. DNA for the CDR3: TGTGCCAGCAGCGTCGCCTATGGGGGACAAGAGACCCAGTACTTC.

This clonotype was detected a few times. In DNA form, the CDR3 reads TGTGCCAGCAGTTGGGGCAGGGAGACCCAGTACTTC. It specifies CASSWGRETQYF. The genes are TRBV12-3 or TRBV12-4 and TRBJ2-5; D perhaps matches TRBD1 (5 bases). There are 12 residues in the CDR3. With 4 bases removed from V and 5 bases from J, the gap between germline ends came to 8 bases.

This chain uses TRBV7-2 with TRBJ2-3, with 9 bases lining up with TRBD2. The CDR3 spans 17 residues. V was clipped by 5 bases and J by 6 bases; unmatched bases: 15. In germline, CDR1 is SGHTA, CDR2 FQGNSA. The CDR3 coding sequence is TGTGCCAGCAGCGCCCCCGACTTTAGCGGGAGCAGGGATACGCAGTATTTT. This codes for CASSAPDFSGSRDTQYF.

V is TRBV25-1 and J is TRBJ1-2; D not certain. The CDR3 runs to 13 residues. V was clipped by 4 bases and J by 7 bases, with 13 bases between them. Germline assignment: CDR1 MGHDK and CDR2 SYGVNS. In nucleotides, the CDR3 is TGTGCCAGCAGTGGTGAGGGATCGACTGGCTACACCTTC. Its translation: CASSGEGSTGYTF.

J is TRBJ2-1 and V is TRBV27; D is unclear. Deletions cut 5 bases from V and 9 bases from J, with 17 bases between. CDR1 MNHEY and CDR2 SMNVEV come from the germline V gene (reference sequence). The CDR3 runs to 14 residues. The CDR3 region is CASSVLGGTPEQFF. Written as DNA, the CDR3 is TGTGCCAGCAGTGTATTAGGCGGCACGCCTGAGCAGTTCTTC.

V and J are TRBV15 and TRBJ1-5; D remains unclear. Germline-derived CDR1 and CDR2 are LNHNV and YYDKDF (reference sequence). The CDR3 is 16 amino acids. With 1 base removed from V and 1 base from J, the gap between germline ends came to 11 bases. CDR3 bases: TGTGCCACCAGCAGAGTTCGGGGTTGGAGCAATCAGCCCCAGCATTTT. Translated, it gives CATSRVRGWSNQPQHF.

Written as DNA, the CDR3 is TGTGCCAGCAGCCAGCAGAAAGAGAATAATTCACCCCTCCACTTT. Its protein product is CASSQQKENNSPLHF. V usage is TRBV4-2 and J usage is TRBJ1-6; D call uncertain. With 3 bases removed from V and 5 bases from J, the gap between germline ends came to 11 bases. The CDR3 sequence is 15 residues long. Germline lookup yields CDR1 LGHNA and CDR2 YNFKEQ.

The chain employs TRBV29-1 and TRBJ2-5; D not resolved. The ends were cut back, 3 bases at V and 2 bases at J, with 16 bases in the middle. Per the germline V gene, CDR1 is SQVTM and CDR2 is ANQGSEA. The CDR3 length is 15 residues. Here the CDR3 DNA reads TGCAGCGTTGAGGAGCGTGGATTGGGACAAGAGACCCAGTACTTC. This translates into CSVEERGLGQETQYF.

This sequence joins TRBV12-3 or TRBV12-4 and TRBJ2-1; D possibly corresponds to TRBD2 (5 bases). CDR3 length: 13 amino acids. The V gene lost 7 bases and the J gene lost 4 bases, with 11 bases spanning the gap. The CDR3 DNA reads TGTGCCAGCAAGGCGGGCGGGTACAATGAGCAGTTCTTC. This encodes CASKAGGYNEQFF.

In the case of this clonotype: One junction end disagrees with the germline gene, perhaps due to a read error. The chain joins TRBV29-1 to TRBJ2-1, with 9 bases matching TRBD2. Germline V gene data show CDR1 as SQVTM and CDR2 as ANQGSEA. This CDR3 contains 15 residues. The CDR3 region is CSVDLSGRSCNEQFF. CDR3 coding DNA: TGCAGCGTTGACCTTAGCGGGAGATCCTGCAATGAGCAGTTCTTC.

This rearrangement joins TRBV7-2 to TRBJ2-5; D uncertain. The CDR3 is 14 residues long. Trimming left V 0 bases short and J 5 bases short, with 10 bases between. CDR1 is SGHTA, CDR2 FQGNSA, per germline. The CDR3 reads CASSLAGSEETQYF. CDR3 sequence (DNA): TGTGCCAGCAGCTTAGCGGGGTCAGAGGAGACCCAGTACTTC.

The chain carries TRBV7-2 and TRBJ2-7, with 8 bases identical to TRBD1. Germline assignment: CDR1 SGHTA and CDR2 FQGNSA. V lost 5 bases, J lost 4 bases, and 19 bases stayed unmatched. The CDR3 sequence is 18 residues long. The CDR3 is CASSLQGGKYLLLYEQYF. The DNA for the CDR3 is TGTGCCAGCAGCCTACAGGGGGGAAAGTATTTGCTCTTGTACGAGCAGTACTTC. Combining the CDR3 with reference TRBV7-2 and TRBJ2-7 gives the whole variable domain GAGVSQSPSNKVTEKGKDVELRCDPISGHTALYWYRQSLGQGLEFLIYFQGNSAPDKSGLPSDRFSAERTGGSVSTLTIQRTQQEDSAVYLCASSLQGGKYLLLYEQYFGPGTRLTVT.